This T cell receptor (beta chain) originates from a study of CD8 T cell repertoires and HIV-1 epitope variants. On the study more broadly: Separate wells received one of Twenty-five Gag or Nef variant peptides.

The method was immunoSEQ multiplex PCR; TCRdb's version includes in-frame clones alone and lacks a portion of them. The sample lists thousands of clones, roughly two thirds occurring once. Details on this clone: Its antigen is as yet unknown.

CDR1 and CDR2 from the germline V gene are GTSNPN and SVGIG (reference sequence). The CDR3 covers 14 residues. After removal of 1 base from V and 8 bases from J, the junction contained 5 bases not matched to a gene. V gene TRBV30 combines with J gene TRBJ1-4; 9 bases align to TRBD1. Material: cultured CD8+ T cells derived from PBMCs. This clonotype originated in a male donor with HIV. The CDR3 reads CAWSEDRGREKLFF. The CDR3 DNA reads TGTGCCTGGAGTGAAGACAGGGGGAGAGAAAAACTGTTTTTT.